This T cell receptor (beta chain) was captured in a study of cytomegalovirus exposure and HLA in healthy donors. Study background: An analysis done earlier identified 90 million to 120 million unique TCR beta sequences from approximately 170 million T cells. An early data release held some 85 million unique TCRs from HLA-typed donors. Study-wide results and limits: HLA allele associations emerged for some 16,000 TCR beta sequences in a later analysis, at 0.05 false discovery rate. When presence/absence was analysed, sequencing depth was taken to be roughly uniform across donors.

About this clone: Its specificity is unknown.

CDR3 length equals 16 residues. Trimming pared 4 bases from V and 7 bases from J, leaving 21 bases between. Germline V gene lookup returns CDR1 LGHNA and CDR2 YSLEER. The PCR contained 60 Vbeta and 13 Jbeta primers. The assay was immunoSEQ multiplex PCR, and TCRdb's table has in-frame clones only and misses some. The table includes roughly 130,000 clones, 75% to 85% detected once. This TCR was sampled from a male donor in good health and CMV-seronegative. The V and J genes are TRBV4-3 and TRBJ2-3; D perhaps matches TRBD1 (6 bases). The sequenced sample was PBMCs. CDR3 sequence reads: CASSRDTNQGRYTQYF. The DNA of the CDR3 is TGCGCCAGCAGCCGGGACACCAATCAGGGCCGCTATACGCAGTATTTT.